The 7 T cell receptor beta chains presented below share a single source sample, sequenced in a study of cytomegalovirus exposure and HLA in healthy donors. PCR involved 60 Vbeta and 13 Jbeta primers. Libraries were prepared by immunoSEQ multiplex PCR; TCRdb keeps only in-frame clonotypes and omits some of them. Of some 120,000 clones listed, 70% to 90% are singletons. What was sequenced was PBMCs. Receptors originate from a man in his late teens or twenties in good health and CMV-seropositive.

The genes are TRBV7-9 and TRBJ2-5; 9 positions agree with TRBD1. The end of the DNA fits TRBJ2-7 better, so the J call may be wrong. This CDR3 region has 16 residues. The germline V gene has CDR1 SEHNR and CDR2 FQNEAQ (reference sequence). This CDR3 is CASSLAAGTGIYEQYF. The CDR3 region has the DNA TGTGCCAGCAGCTTAGCCGCCGGGACAGGGATTTACGAGCAGTACTTC.

This CDR3 reads CASTPDRSRAFF. The CDR3 nucleotides are TGTGCCAGTACCCCAGACAGATCGAGGGCTTTCTTT. The rearrangement links TRBV19 to TRBJ1-1; a possible D gene is TRBD1 (5 bases). Germline V CDR1 and CDR2: LNHDA, SQIVND (reference sequence). V was cut by 7 bases and J by 11 bases, with 17 bases left in between. The CDR3 has 12 amino acids.

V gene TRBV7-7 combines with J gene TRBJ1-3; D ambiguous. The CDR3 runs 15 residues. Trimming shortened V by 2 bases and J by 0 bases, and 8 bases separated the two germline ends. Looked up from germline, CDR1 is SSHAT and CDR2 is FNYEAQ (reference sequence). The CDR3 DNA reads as TGTGCCAGCAGCTTATCGTGGAGCTCTGGAAACACCATATATTTT. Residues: CASSLSWSSGNTIYF.

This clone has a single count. CDR3 sequence (DNA): TGCGCCAGCAGCTCCACTAGCGGGAGCTACAATGAGCAGTTCTTC. Its protein is CASSSTSGSYNEQFF. The chain recombines TRBV5-1 with TRBJ2-1, with 11 bases that match TRBD2. Germline lookup yields CDR1 SGHRS and CDR2 YFSETQ. This CDR3 is built from 15 residues. V gave up 3 bases and J gave up 3 bases; unmatched junction bases: 2.

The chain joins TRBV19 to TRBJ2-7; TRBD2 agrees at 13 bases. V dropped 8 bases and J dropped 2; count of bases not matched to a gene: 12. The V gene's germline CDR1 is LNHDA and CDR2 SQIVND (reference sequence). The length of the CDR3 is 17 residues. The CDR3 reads CASSTGAGTSGAYEQYF. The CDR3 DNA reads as TGTGCCAGTTCTACCGGGGCCGGGACTAGCGGGGCCTACGAGCAGTACTTC.

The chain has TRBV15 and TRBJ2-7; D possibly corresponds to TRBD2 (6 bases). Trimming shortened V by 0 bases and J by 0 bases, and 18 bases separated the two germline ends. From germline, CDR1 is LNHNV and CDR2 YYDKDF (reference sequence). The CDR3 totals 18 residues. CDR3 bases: TGTGCCACCAGCAGAGATCGGGTGATGGGGGAGGACTCCTACGAGCAGTACTTC. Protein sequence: CATSRDRVMGEDSYEQYF. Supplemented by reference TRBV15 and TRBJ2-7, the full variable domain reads DAMVIQNPRYQVTQFGKPVTLSCSQTLNHNVMYWYQQKSSQAPKLLFHYYDKDFNNEADTPDNFQSRRPNTSFCFLDIRSPGLGDTAMYLCATSRDRVMGEDSYEQYFGPGTRLTVT.

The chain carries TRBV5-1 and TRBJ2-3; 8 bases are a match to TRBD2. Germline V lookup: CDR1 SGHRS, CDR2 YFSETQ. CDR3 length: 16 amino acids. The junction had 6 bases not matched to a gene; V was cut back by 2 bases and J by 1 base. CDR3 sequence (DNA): TGCGCCAGCAGCTTCGGGGGGGGTGGAGGCACAGATACGCAGTATTTT. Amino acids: CASSFGGGGGTDTQYF.